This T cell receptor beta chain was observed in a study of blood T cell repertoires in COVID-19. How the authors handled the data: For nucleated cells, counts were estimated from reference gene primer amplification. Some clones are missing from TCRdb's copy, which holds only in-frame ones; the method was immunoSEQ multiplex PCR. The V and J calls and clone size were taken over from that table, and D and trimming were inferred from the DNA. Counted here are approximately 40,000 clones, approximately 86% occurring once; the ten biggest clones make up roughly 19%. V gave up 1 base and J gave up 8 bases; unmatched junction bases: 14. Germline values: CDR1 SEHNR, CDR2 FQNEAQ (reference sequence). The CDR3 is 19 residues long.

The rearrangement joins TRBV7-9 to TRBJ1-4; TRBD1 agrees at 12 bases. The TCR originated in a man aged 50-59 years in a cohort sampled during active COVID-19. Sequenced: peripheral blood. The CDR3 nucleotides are TGTGCCAGCAGCTTAGGAGTTGCTTGGGGACAGGGGGCGCAAGAAAAACTGTTTTTT. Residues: CASSLGVAWGQGAQEKLFF.